A single sample is the source of the 5 T cell receptor beta chains below, sequenced in a study of cytomegalovirus exposure and HLA in healthy donors. Here immunoSEQ multiplex PCR was the method, and the copy in TCRdb shows in-frame clones only, minus some. The table records fewer than 200,000 clones, 80% to 85% of them present only once. The sample was PBMCs. The origin of the receptors is a woman aged 18-30 years in good health and CMV-seropositive.

In this sample, this clone turned up once. The gene calls are TRBV9 and TRBJ2-2; 7 nucleotides agree with TRBD1. The germline V gene encodes CDR1 SGDLS and CDR2 YYNGEE. The CDR3 sequence is 13 residues long. Trimming cost V 3 bases and J 7 bases; bases outside gene matches: 3. As DNA, the CDR3 is TGTGCCAGCAGCGGCGCAGGGGGCGGGGAGCTGTTTTTT. This gives the protein CASSGAGGGELFF.

This chain uses TRBV27 with TRBJ1-1; D is uncertain. Germline loops: CDR1 MNHEY, CDR2 SMNVEV (reference sequence). The CDR3 contains 17 residues. V gave up 3 bases and J gave up 2 bases, with 19 bases separating them. Written as DNA, the CDR3 is TGTGCCAGCAGTTTTACGATCTTTAGAGGGTCTAACACTGAAGCTTTCTTT. This sequence encodes CASSFTIFRGSNTEAFF.

The V and J genes are TRBV2 and TRBJ1-2; 8 bases map to TRBD1. The germline V gene has CDR1 SNHLY and CDR2 FYNNEI. CDR3 length equals 13 residues. The V segment lost 7 bases and the J segment 6 bases; nucleotides outside the gene matches: 7. This chain's CDR3 is CASNPRQGNGYTF. CDR3 coding DNA: TGTGCCAGCAACCCTAGACAGGGGAATGGCTACACCTTC.

The CDR3 DNA reads TGTGCCAGCTCACCTCCGACAGGGGTGGATGGCTACACCTTC. It is translated as CASSPPTGVDGYTF. This chain connects TRBV18 to TRBJ1-2, with TRBD1 identical over 8 bases. J gave up 6 bases and V 3 bases, and 6 bases lay outside the gene matches. The germline CDR1 and CDR2 sequences are KGHSH and LQKENI. The CDR3 has 14 amino acids.

This clone was counted a single time. This rearrangement joins TRBV19 to TRBJ1-5; 8 bases align to TRBD1. J lost 7 bases, V lost 5 bases, and 10 bases had no gene match. The CDR3 is made up of 15 amino acids. CDR1 and CDR2 (germline): LNHDA, SQIVND (reference sequence). The CDR3 region is CASSAFQGAGQPQHF. The CDR3 DNA reads as TGTGCCAGTAGTGCTTTTCAGGGGGCCGGGCAGCCCCAGCATTTT.